This T cell receptor beta chain was recovered during a study of Graves' ophthalmopathy and Graves' hyperthyroidism. Study background: Before any treatment, peripheral blood was taken at the initial diagnosis. Study-wide points: In separating ophthalmopathy from stable hyperthyroidism, a 13-signature model achieved 87.88% sensitivity and 65% to 84% specificity.

Hyperthyroidism was new, under 2 months, in patients aged 18 to 65. The authors used Ficoll-Paque density gradient centrifugation to separate PBMCs. The input was about 10 ml of fresh peripheral blood. V lost 6 bases and J lost 7; bases outside the gene matches: 9. CDR3 size: 15 residues. CDR1 is MNHNS, CDR2 SASEGT, per germline. This clonotype was seen repeatedly, ten times or more. Its target is not known. Amplification from RNA transcripts yielded the TCR beta CDR3 regions. The library came from an HTBI-primed first-round RT-PCR and a second-round multiplex PCR. MiXCR was run by TCRdb on the multiplex PCR reads, yielding one entry per CDR3 protein. The profile shows more than 300,000 distinct CDR3 sequences, over 15% of them singletons.

Sequenced: peripheral blood. The chain joins TRBV6-1 to TRBJ1-5; 10 bases fit TRBD1. The sequence was obtained from a woman aged 18 to 35 with stable Graves' hyperthyroidism. CDR3 amino acids: CASRRQGAQGQPQHF. CDR3 coding DNA: TGTGCCAGCAGAAGACAGGGGGCGCAAGGGCAGCCCCAGCATTTT.